The 10 T cell receptor beta chains below all came from one sample that was sequenced in a study of cytomegalovirus exposure and HLA in healthy donors. PCR employed 60 Vbeta and 13 Jbeta primers. TCRdb keeps only in-frame clones here, not all; method: immunoSEQ multiplex PCR. The table includes around 93,000 clones, 82% detected once. The sample taken for sequencing was PBMCs. The receptors were sampled from a man younger than 40 in good health and CMV-seropositive.

The chain has TRBV30 and TRBJ1-5; no clear D gene. Trimming took 2 bases from V and 5 from J, leaving 10 bases between them. Germline V gene lookup returns CDR1 GTSNPN and CDR2 SVGIG (reference sequence). The length of the CDR3 is 13 residues. CDR3 in DNA: TGTGCCTGGAGTAGCGAAAGTTATCAGCCCCAGCATTTT. It encodes CAWSSESYQPQHF.

The chain employs TRBV28 and TRBJ2-1, with TRBD2 as a possible D gene (6 bases). This CDR3 is 13 amino acids long. In germline, CDR1 is MDHEN, CDR2 SYDVKM. V lost 6 bases and J lost 5, with 11 bases in between. Here the CDR3 reads CASRRDWNNEQFF. The CDR3 DNA reads TGTGCCAGCAGGCGGGACTGGAACAATGAGCAGTTCTTC.

This clone was observed a handful of times. J is TRBJ1-4 and V is TRBV7-9, with no clear D. The germline V and J ends were trimmed by 2 bases and 0 bases, with 7 bases remaining between them. Looked up from germline, CDR1 is SEHNR and CDR2 is FQNEAQ (reference sequence). The CDR3 length is 15 residues. CDR3 in amino acids: CASSLSVATNEKLFF. CDR3 nucleotides: TGTGCCAGCAGCTTATCAGTTGCAACTAATGAAAAACTGTTTTTT.

This clone was counted a single time. This chain joins TRBV5-6 and TRBJ2-7; D not certain. This CDR3 contains 13 residues. CDR1 is SGHDT, CDR2 YYEEEE, per germline. The ends were cut back, 2 bases at V and 0 bases at J, with 6 bases in the middle. The CDR3 coding sequence is TGTGCCAGCAGCTTTGAGGTCTCCTACGAGCAGTACTTC. It translates to CASSFEVSYEQYF.

The chain links TRBV5-1 to TRBJ2-3, with TRBD2 matching over 11 bases. The J segment lost 2 bases and the V segment lost 3 bases, leaving 5 bases of the junction unmatched. In germline, CDR1 is SGHRS, CDR2 YFSETQ. This CDR3 comprises 16 residues. CDR3 bases: TGCGCCAGCAGCTCCGGACTAGCGGGCACCACAGATACGCAGTATTTT. It encodes CASSSGLAGTTDTQYF.

The rearrangement joins TRBV5-4 to TRBJ1-4; 7 bases map to TRBD1. V was pared by 5 bases and J by 7 bases, with 11 bases of the junction left unmatched. The germline V gene encodes CDR1 SGHNT and CDR2 YYREEE (reference sequence). CDR3 length: 15 residues. This CDR3 is CASSIGGGASEKLFF. The CDR3 DNA reads TGTGCCAGCAGTATCGGAGGGGGCGCGAGTGAAAAACTGTTTTTT. Full variable domain (missing parts from reference TRBV5-4 and TRBJ1-4): ETGVTQSPTHLIKTRGQQVTLRCSSQSGHNTVSWYQQALGQGPQFIFQYYREEENGRGNFPPRFSGLQFPNYSSELNVNALELDDSALYLCASSIGGGASEKLFFGSGTQLSVL.

The gene calls are TRBV6-6 and TRBJ1-2, with TRBD1 matching over 7 bases. Germline lookup yields CDR1 MNHNY and CDR2 SVGAGI (reference sequence). The V segment lost 6 bases and the J segment 8 bases; nucleotides outside the gene matches: 12. The CDR3 is 14 amino acids. The CDR3 DNA is TGTGCCAGCAGCCGGGACAGCGTGAGCGGAGGCTACACCTTC. This gives the protein CASSRDSVSGGYTF.

The chain has TRBV10-1 and TRBJ2-3; D gene unclear. CDR3 size: 12 residues. V was cut by 8 bases and J by 1 base, with 7 bases left in between. The V gene's germline CDR1 is WNHNN and CDR2 SYGVQD (reference sequence). The CDR3: CASSTGTDTQYF. Here the CDR3 DNA reads TGCGCCAGCTCGACTGGCACAGATACGCAGTATTTT.

V and J are TRBV7-2 and TRBJ2-7; 8 nucleotides line up with TRBD2. Trimming removed 6 bases from V and 2 bases from J; junction bases left unmatched: 6. Germline V gives CDR1 SGHTA, CDR2 FQGNSA. The CDR3 has 14 amino acids. The CDR3 DNA reads TGTGCCAGCAGTTACGGACTAGCCCCCTACGAGCAGTACTTC. This translates into CASSYGLAPYEQYF.

The chain has TRBV11-3 and TRBJ2-3; 9 bases are a match to TRBD2. V was clipped by 3 bases and J by 7 bases; unmatched bases: 5. The CDR3 is 14 residues long. Germline lookup yields CDR1 SGHNT and CDR2 YENEEA. This CDR3 reads CASSFRTSEHTQYF. CDR3 bases: TGTGCCAGCAGCTTTAGGACTAGCGAGCATACGCAGTATTTT. The variable domain in full, completed from reference TRBV11-3 and TRBJ2-3, reads EAGVVQSPRYKIIEKKQPVAFWCNPISGHNTLYWYLQNLGQGPELLIRYENEEAVDDSQLPKDRFSAERLKGVDSTLKIQPAELGDSAVYLCASSFRTSEHTQYFGPGTRLTVL.